A selection of T cell receptor beta chains follows, all from one sample in a study of molecular identifiers for immune sequencing clone quantification. Via MiXCR, TCRdb re-called the PCR reads, giving one row per CDR3 protein. The sample lists approximately 670,000 distinct CDR3 sequences, just under 20% occurring once. The sample consisted of naive CD8+ T cells from blood, with Jurkat cell RNA spiked in. The receptors here all came from a human donor in good health. Some libraries in this study had Jurkat cell RNA spiked in. CDR3s include the opening cysteine and the closing phenylalanine or tryptophan. D genes are given only for firm matches. Clone size, where shown, is once, few, many, or a class for clones that have expanded.

-	-	TRBJ2-3	TRBV14	TGTGCTAGCAGCCCAAGGGGCGGTACGACAGATACGCAGTATTTT	CASSPRGGTTDTQYF
few	TRBD2	TRBJ2-7	TRBV28	TGTGCCAGCAGTGCAATACTAGCGGTCTACGAGCAGTACTTC	CASSAILAVYEQYF
many	-	TRBJ2-1	TRBV30	TGTGCCTGGAGTTTGACCCATGAGCAGTTCTTC	CAWSLTHEQFF
many	-	TRBJ1-5	TRBV28	TGTGCCAGCGAGGACGGCAGCAATCAGCCCCAGCATTTT	CASEDGSNQPQHF
once	-	TRBJ1-1	TRBV4-3	TGCGCCAGCAGCCAAGATAGGTCCGGAAACACTGAAGCTTTCTTT	CASSQDRSGNTEAFF
many	-	TRBJ2-3	TRBV11-2	TGTGCCAGCAGCTTATTTCGAGGCACCGGCACAGATACGCAGTATTTT	CASSLFRGTGTDTQYF
many	-	TRBJ2-2	TRBV9	TGTGCCAGCAGCACCCCGGGACTTCCACGGGGCGGGGAGCTGTTTTTT	CASSTPGLPRGGELFF
many	TRBD1	TRBJ1-1	TRBV5-6	TGTGCCAGCAGCCGTCCCGGGACAGGGGGCGGCACTGAAGCTTTCTTT	CASSRPGTGGGTEAFF
many	-	TRBJ1-5	TRBV20-1	TGCAGTGCTATAAACCGGGATAGACCTAATCAGCCCCAGCATTTT	CSAINRDRPNQPQHF
few	TRBD2	TRBJ2-7	TRBV4-1	TGCGCCAGCAGCCCCACCCTAGCGGGAGGGACCCCCAGAGGCGAGCAGTACTTC	CASSPTLAGGTPRGEQYF
many	-	TRBJ2-7	TRBV10-3	TGTGCCATCAGTGAGCGGGAGAGTCCCTCCTACGAGCAGTACTTC	CAISERESPSYEQYF
-	-	TRBJ2-1	TRBV7-9	TGTGCCAGCAGCTCCCCCGCCCCCTCCTACAATGAGCAGTTCTTC	CASSSPAPSYNEQFF
-	-	TRBJ1-5	TRBV10-2	TGCGCCAGCAGTGAGTCAGAGTTTTCTAGCAATCAGCCCCAGCATTTT	CASSESEFSSNQPQHF
-	-	TRBJ2-3	TRBV4-3	TGCCCCAGCAGCCAAGAGTCTAGCCTAACCATAGTCACAGATACGCAGTATTTT	CPSSQESSLTIVTDTQYF
many	-	TRBJ1-1	TRBV9	TGTGCCAGCAGCCCTATTGGGGCGGCCAACACTGAAGCTTTCTTT	CASSPIGAANTEAFF
many	-	TRBJ1-1	TRBV5-5	TGTGCCAGCAGCTTGGAGGGTCTGAACACTGAAGCTTTCTTT	CASSLEGLNTEAFF
many	-	TRBJ2-3	TRBV9	TGTGCCAGCAGCGTAGCTTTCCTGAACACAGATACGCAGTATTTT	CASSVAFLNTDTQYF
-	-	TRBJ2-7	TRBV19	TGTGCCAGTAGTATCGGCGGACAGACGTCCTACGGGCAGTACTTC	CASSIGGQTSYGQYF
many	TRBD2	TRBJ2-2	TRBV11-2	TGTGCCAGCAGCTTAGGTGCGGGGGCCGGGGAGCTGTTTTTT	CASSLGAGAGELFF
-	-	TRBJ2-7	TRBV28	TGTGCCAGCAGTTTGCCCGCCGGCGTGGACGAGCAGTACTTC	CASSLPAGVDEQYF
-	-	TRBJ1-1	TRBV2	TGTGCCAGCCTGGGGCAGGGTGAAGCTTTCTTT	CASLGQGEAFF
-	-	TRBJ2-1	TRBV13	TGTGCCAGCAGTTTACGGGGGGCACACAATGAGCAGTTCTTC	CASSLRGAHNEQFF
many	-	TRBJ1-4	TRBV4-1	TGCGCCAGCAGCCAAGACGAGACGGGGGTCGATGAAAAACTGTTTTTT	CASSQDETGVDEKLFF
few	-	TRBJ2-1	TRBV20-1	TGCAGTGCTATTAGCGTGACCTACAATGAGCAGTTCTTC	CSAISVTYNEQFF
-	TRBD1	TRBJ2-1	TRBV6-2/TRBV6-3	TGTGCCAGCAGTTGGGGACAGGCCTCCTACAATGAGCAGTTCTTC	CASSWGQASYNEQFF
many	TRBD2	TRBJ2-1	TRBV6-6	TGTGCCAGCAGCCTCCGGGGAGGGGAGATGTACAATGAGCAGTTCTTC	CASSLRGGEMYNEQFF
many	-	TRBJ2-7	TRBV6-5	TGTGCCAGCAGTTCAGGGGGGGGAAGCTCCTACGAGCAGTACTTC	CASSSGGGSSYEQYF
few	-	TRBJ1-4	TRBV7-6	TGTGCCAGCAGCAACAGGGCAATCAGTGAAAAACTGTTTTTT	CASSNRAISEKLFF
many	TRBD2	TRBJ2-7	TRBV28	TGTGCCAGCGGGACTAGCGAGTACGAGCAGTACTTC	CASGTSEYEQYF
few	-	TRBJ1-2	TRBV27	TGTGCCAGCAGTTTAGCAGGGGAAGTACGTGGCTACACCTTC	CASSLAGEVRGYTF
-	-	TRBJ1-1	TRBV4-3	TGCGCCAGCAGCCAGATGGACAGTGCCACTGAAGCTTTCTTT	CASSQMDSATEAFF
-	TRBD1	TRBJ2-5	TRBV9	TGTGCCAGCAGCGTAGAGGGACAGGGGGGGGGGACCCAGTACTTC	CASSVEGQGGGTQYF
many	TRBD1	TRBJ2-5	TRBV18	TGTGCCAGCTCACCCCCCGGACAGGTCCAAGAGACCCAGTACTTC	CASSPPGQVQETQYF
-	-	TRBJ2-7	TRBV6-2/TRBV6-3	TGTGCCAGCAGTCAAACTAGTTACTTTTCCTACGAGCAGTACTTC	CASSQTSYFSYEQYF
many	-	TRBJ2-7	TRBV29-1	TGCAGCGTTGAAGTCGTGGGGGAGGCGTACGAGCAGTACTTC	CSVEVVGEAYEQYF
few	TRBD2	TRBJ2-2	TRBV6-2/TRBV6-3	TGTGCCAGCAGTACCCCGTCGTCCCTTAGCGGGAGATGGACCGGGGAGCTGTTTTTT	CASSTPSSLSGRWTGELFF
-	TRBD1	TRBJ1-5	TRBV5-1	TGCGCCAGATGGGACAGCTATAGCAATCAGCCCCAGCATTTT	CARWDSYSNQPQHF
few	TRBD1	TRBJ1-4	TRBV28	TGTGCCACCAGGGGGGTAGAACTGTTTTTT	CATRGVELFF
many	-	TRBJ1-1	TRBV9	TGTGCCAGCAGCTCACCAGGCGTTACAACTGAAGCTTTCTTT	CASSSPGVTTEAFF
-	-	TRBJ2-7	TRBV20-1	TGCAGTACTAGAGAGCTCCGGGGGGCCCTGTACGTGCAGTACTTC	CSTRELRGALYVQYF
many	-	TRBJ2-3	TRBV27	TGTGCCAGCAGTTCCCAGGAGGGAAGCACAGATACGCAGTATTTT	CASSSQEGSTDTQYF
many	-	TRBJ2-2	TRBV7-9	TGTGCCAGCAGCGCTCACAGGGGAGGTGACCCCGGGGAGCTGTTTTTT	CASSAHRGGDPGELFF
many	-	TRBJ1-1	TRBV29-1	TGCAGCGTTGGGTGGGGGGCGGAAGCTTTCTTT	CSVGWGAEAFF
many	-	TRBJ1-1	TRBV30	TGTGCCTGGAGTGTACGGGTGTCCGCTGAAGCTTTCTTT	CAWSVRVSAEAFF
-	TRBD2	TRBJ2-7	TRBV7-9	TGTGCCAGCAGCTTAATGCTAGCGGGAGCCCACGAGCAGTACTTC	CASSLMLAGAHEQYF
few	TRBD2	TRBJ2-3	TRBV7-6	TGTGCCAGCAGCTTAGAGGGGTCGGGACTAGTCAGTGGCACAGATACGCAGTATTTT	CASSLEGSGLVSGTDTQYF
-	TRBD1	TRBJ2-7	TRBV7-8	TGTGCCAGCAGCTTGCACCAGGGGGCGCGTCTCCTCGATGACGAGCAGTACTTC	CASSLHQGARLLDDEQYF
many	-	TRBJ2-4	TRBV6-5	TGTGCCAGCAGCTCCGACAGCTTCATAGCCAAAAACATTCAGTACTTC	CASSSDSFIAKNIQYF
-	-	TRBJ1-5	TRBV20-1	TGCAGTGCTAGATCTACCTCTCCGGACCAGGGCGGCCGGCCCCAGCATTTT	CSARSTSPDQGGRPQHF
many	TRBD1	TRBJ2-5	TRBV7-3	TGTGCCAGCAGCTCGACCGGGACAGGGGGTGTAGAGACCCAGTACTTC	CASSSTGTGGVETQYF
many	TRBD1	TRBJ2-7	TRBV6-2/TRBV6-3	TGTGCCAGCAGGGGGACAGGAGGGTACTTC	CASRGTGGYF
many	TRBD2	TRBJ2-3	TRBV6-6	TGTGCCAGCAGTTCCAAGACTAGCGGGAGGATAGATACGCAGTATTTT	CASSSKTSGRIDTQYF
many	TRBD2	TRBJ2-3	TRBV5-4	TGTGCCAGCAGCTCAGGACTAGAGACAGATACGCAGTATTTT	CASSSGLETDTQYF
many	-	TRBJ2-3	TRBV4-3	TGCGCCAGCAGCCAAGTGCGTTCGGCGCGCACAGATACGCAGTATTTT	CASSQVRSARTDTQYF
many	-	TRBJ2-5	TRBV29-1	TGCAGCGATCGGTACCAAGAGACCCAGTACTTC	CSDRYQETQYF
-	TRBD2	TRBJ2-1	TRBV20-1	TGCAGTGCTAGAGATCTTAGACTAGCGGGAGCTCGCAATGAGCAGTTCTTC	CSARDLRLAGARNEQFF
many	-	TRBJ1-1	TRBV29-1	TGCAGCGTTGAAGGGGGGACAAACACTGAAGCTTTCTTT	CSVEGGTNTEAFF
-	-	TRBJ1-5	TRBV5-3	TGTGCCAGAAGCTTGGGCAGGGTCTTGGGAGGCAATCAGCCCCAGCATTTT	CARSLGRVLGGNQPQHF
many	-	TRBJ2-3	TRBV11-2	TGTGCCAGCAGCTTAAGTAGCACAGCCTACACAGATACGCAGTATTTT	CASSLSSTAYTDTQYF
many	TRBD1	TRBJ1-1	TRBV12-3/TRBV12-4	TGTGCCAGCAAACCGGGACAGACATCTACCACTGAAGCTTTCTTT	CASKPGQTSTTEAFF